Below, one TCR beta chain is given with its context. Its antigen is unknown. The record originates from a study of blood T cells in healthy people across ages. Study-wide results and caveats: Compared with aged donors, long-lived donors showed fewer expanded clones, suggesting selection.

For the second PCR, which ran for 7 to 11 cycles, a sample-barcoded 5' primer and a J-beta primer mix were used. All cDNA molecules were each tagged by a template-switch adaptor with 12 random nucleotides. TCRdb redid the calling of the 5' RACE reads with MiXCR, one entry per CDR3 protein. The sample has about 780,000 distinct CDR3 sequences, about 45% seen once. Germline V gives CDR1 SNHLY, CDR2 FYNNEI. V lost 3 bases, J lost 1 base, and 6 bases lay in between. The length of the CDR3 is 13 residues. This receptor was taken from an elderly man in good health. V usage is TRBV2 and J usage is TRBJ1-1; D unresolved. The sequenced sample was blood. The CDR3 region has the DNA TGTGCCAGCAGTGAGGAAACGAACACTGAAGCTTTCTTT. It yields the protein CASSEETNTEAFF.